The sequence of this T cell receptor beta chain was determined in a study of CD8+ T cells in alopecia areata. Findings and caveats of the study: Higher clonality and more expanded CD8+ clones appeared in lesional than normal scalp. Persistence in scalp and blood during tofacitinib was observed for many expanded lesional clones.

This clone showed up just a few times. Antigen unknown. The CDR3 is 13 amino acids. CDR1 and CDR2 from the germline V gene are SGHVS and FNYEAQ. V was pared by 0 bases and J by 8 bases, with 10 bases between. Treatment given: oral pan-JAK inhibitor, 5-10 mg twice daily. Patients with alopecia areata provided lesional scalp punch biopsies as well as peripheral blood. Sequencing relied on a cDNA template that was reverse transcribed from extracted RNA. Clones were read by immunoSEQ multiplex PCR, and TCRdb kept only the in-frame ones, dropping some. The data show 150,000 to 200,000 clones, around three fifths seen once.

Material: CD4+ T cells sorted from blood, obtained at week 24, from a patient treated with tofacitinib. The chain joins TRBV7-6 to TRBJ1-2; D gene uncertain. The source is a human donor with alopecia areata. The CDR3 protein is CASSLAQQEGYTF. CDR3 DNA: TGTGCCAGCAGCTTAGCGCAACAAGAAGGCTACACCTTC.